The sequence of this T cell receptor (beta chain) was determined in a study of blood T cells in healthy people across ages. This clonotype was seen a handful of times. Next came a second PCR, run for about 7 to 12 cycles, which used a sample-barcoded 5' primer along with a J-beta primer mix. Paired-end reads containing CDR3 totaled no fewer than 3 million for each sample. One entry per CDR3 protein results from TCRdb running MiXCR on the 5' RACE reads. This table holds 1.5 million to 1.8 million distinct CDR3 sequences, 35% to 45% found once. Samples each had at least 5 micrograms of total RNA extracted. V lost 1 base, J lost 5 bases, and 11 bases lay in between. CDR3 size: 15 residues. The germline CDR1 and CDR2 sequences are SEHNR and FQNEAQ (reference sequence).

This sequence joins TRBV7-9 and TRBJ1-4; TRBD1 might be the D (5 bases). Sequenced input: blood. The sequence was collected from a woman aged 18-30 years in good health. DNA of the CDR3: TGTGCCAGCAGCTTAGGGTCCAGGGACAATGAAAAACTGTTTTTT. It specifies CASSLGSRDNEKLFF. Variable domain in full (rest from reference TRBV7-9 and TRBJ1-4): DTGVSQNPRHKITKRGQNVTFRCDPISEHNRLYWYRQTLGQGPEFLTYFQNEAQLEKSRLLSDRFSAERPKGSFSTLEIQRTEQGDSAMYLCASSLGSRDNEKLFFGSGTQLSVL.